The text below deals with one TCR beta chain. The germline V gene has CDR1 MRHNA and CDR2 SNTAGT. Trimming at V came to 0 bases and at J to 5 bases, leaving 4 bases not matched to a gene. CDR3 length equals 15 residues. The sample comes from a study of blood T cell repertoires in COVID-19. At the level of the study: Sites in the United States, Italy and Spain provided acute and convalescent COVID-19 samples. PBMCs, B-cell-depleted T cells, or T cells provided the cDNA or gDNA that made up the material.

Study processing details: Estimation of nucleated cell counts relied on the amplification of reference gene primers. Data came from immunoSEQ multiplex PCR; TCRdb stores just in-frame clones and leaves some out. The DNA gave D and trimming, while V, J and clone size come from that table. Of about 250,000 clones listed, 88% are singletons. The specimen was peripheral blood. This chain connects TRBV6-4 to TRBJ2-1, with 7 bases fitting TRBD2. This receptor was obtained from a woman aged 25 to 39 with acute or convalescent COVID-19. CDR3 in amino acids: CASSDSPGGNNEQFF. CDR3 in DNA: TGTGCCAGCAGTGACTCGCCGGGGGGAAACAATGAGCAGTTCTTC.